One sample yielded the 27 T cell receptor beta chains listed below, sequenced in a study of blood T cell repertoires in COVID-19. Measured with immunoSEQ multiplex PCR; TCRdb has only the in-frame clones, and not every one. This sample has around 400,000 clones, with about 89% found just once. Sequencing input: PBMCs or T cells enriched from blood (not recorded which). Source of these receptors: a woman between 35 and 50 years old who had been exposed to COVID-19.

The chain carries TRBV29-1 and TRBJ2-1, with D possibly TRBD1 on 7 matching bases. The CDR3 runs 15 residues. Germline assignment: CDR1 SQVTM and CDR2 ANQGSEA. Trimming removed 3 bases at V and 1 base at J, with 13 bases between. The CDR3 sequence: CSVDWAGGSYNEQFF. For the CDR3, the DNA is TGCAGCGTTGATTGGGCAGGGGGGTCCTACAATGAGCAGTTCTTC.

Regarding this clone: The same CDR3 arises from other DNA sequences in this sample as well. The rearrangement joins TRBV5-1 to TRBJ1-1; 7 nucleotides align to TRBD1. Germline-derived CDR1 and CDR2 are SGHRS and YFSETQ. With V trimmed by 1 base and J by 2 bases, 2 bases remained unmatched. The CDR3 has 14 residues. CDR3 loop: CASSLYRGNTEAFF. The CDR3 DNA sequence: TGCGCCAGCAGCTTGTACAGGGGAAACACTGAAGCTTTCTTT.

CDR3 coding DNA: TGTGCCATCAGTGAGACAGGGATGTCGGGTGAAGCTTTCTTT. It is translated as CAISETGMSGEAFF. The chain recombines TRBV10-3 with TRBJ1-1, with TRBD1 as a possible D gene (6 bases). CDR3 length equals 14 residues. Germline CDR1 is ENHRY and CDR2 is SYGVKD. Trimming left V 2 bases short and J 7 bases short, with 14 bases between.

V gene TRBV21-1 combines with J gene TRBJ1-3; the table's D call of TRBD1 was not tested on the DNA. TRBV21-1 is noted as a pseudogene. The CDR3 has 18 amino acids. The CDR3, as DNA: TGTGCCAGCAGCACTCCGGGACAGGGAAAAACACGTGGAAACACCATATATTTT. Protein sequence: CASSTPGQGKTRGNTIYF.

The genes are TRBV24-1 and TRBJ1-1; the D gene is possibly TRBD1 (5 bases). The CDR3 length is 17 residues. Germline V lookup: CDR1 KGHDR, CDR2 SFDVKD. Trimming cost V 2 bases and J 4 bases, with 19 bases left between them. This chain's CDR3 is CATSDSSGGVGGTEAFF. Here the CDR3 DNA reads TGTGCCACCAGTGATTCAAGCGGGGGGGTCGGTGGCACTGAAGCTTTCTTT.

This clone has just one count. The CDR3 nucleotides are TGTGCCAGCAGCCTGGACAGTGAGGGCGAGCAGTACTTC. Protein: CASSLDSEGEQYF. The chain combines TRBV7-8 with TRBJ2-7; tentatively, D is TRBD1 (6 bases). The CDR3 consists of 13 residues. The V and J ends lost 5 bases and 6 bases respectively, with 14 bases between them. Germline-derived CDR1 and CDR2 are SGHVS and FQNEAQ.

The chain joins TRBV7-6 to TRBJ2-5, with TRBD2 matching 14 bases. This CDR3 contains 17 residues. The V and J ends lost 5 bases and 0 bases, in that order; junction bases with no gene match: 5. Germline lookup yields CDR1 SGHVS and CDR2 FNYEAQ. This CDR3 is CASSPGLAGGNQETQYF. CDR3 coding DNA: TGTGCCAGCAGCCCCGGACTAGCGGGAGGTAACCAAGAGACCCAGTACTTC. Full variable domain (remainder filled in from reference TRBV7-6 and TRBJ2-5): GAGVSQSPRYKVTKRGQDVALRCDPISGHVSLYWYRQALGQGPEFLTYFNYEAQQDKSGLPNDRFSAERPEGSISTLTIQRTEQRDSAMYRCASSPGLAGGNQETQYFGPGTRLLVL.

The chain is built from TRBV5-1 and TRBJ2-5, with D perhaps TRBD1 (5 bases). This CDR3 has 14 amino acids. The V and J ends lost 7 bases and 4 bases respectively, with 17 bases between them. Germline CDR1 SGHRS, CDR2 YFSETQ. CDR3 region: CASSPAGQGETQYF. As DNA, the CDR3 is TGCGCCAGCTCCCCAGCAGGGCAGGGAGAGACCCAGTACTTC.

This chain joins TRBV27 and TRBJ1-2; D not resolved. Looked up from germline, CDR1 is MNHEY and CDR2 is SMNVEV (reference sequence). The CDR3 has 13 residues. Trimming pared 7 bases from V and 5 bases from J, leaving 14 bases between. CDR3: CASKNTGGYGYTF. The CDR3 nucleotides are TGTGCCAGCAAAAATACGGGAGGTTATGGCTACACCTTC.

CDR3 protein: CASNTQGSGYTF. DNA of the CDR3: TGTGCCAGCAATACACAGGGTAGTGGCTACACCTTC. J is TRBJ1-2 and V is TRBV27; tentative D call: TRBD1 (6 bases). The CDR3 spans 12 residues. V gave up 7 bases and J gave up 7 bases, with 13 bases separating them. Germline V gene data show CDR1 as MNHEY and CDR2 as SMNVEV (reference sequence).

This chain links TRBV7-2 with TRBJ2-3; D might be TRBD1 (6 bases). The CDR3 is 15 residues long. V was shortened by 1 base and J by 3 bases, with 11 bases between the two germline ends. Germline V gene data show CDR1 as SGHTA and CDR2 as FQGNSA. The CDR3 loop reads CASSLVGRGTDTQYF. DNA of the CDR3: TGTGCCAGCAGCTTAGTGGGCAGGGGAACAGATACGCAGTATTTT.

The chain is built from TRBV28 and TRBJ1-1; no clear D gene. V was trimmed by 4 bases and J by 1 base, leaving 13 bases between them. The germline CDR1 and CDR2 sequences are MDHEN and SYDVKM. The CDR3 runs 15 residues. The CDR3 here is CASSYAYGRNTEAFF. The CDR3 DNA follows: TGTGCCAGCAGTTACGCGTATGGGAGGAACACTGAAGCTTTCTTT.

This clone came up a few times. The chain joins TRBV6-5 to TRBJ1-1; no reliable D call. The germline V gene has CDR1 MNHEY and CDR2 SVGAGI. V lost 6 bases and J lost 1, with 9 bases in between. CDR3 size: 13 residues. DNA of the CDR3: TGTGCCAGCAGGCGGACTGAGAACACTGAAGCTTTCTTT. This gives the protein CASRRTENTEAFF.

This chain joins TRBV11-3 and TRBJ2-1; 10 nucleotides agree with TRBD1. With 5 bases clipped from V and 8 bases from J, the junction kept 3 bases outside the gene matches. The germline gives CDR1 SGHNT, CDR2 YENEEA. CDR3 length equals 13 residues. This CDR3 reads CASSGQGGDEQFF. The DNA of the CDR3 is TGTGCCAGCAGCGGACAGGGGGGCGATGAGCAGTTCTTC.

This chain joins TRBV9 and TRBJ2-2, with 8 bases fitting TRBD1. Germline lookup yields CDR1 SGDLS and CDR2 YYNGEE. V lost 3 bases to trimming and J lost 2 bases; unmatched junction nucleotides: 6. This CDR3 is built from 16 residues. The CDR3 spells CASSERGTGNTGELFF. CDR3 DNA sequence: TGTGCCAGCAGCGAGAGAGGGACAGGCAACACCGGGGAGCTGTTTTTT.

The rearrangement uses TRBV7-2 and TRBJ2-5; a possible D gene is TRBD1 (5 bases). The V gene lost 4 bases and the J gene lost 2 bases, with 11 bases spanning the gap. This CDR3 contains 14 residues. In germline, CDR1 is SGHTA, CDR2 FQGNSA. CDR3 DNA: TGTGCCAGCAGCTCCAGGGCGTTGCAAGAGACCCAGTACTTC. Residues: CASSSRALQETQYF. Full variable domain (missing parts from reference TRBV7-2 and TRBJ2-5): GAGVSQSPSNKVTEKGKDVELRCDPISGHTALYWYRQSLGQGLEFLIYFQGNSAPDKSGLPSDRFSAERTGGSVSTLTIQRTQQEDSAVYLCASSSRALQETQYFGPGTRLLVL.

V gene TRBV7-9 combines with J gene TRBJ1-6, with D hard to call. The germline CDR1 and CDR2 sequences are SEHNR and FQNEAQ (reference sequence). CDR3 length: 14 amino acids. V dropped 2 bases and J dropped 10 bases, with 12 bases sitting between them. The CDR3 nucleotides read TGTGCCAGCAGCTTAATCGGGGTAAACTCACCCCTCCACTTT. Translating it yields CASSLIGVNSPLHF.

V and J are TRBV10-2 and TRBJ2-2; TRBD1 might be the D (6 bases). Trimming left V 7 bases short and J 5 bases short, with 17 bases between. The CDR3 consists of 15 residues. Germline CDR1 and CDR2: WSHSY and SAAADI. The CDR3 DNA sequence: TGCGCCAGCACCAACAGGGCAAAGGAAACCGGGGAGCTGTTTTTT. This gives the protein CASTNRAKETGELFF.

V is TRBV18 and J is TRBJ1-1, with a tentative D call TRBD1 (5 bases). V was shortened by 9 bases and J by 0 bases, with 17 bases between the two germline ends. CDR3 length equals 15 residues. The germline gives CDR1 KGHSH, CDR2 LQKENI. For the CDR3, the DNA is TGTGCCAGTTTACCGAGGGAGGGGATGAACACTGAAGCTTTCTTT. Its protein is CASLPREGMNTEAFF.

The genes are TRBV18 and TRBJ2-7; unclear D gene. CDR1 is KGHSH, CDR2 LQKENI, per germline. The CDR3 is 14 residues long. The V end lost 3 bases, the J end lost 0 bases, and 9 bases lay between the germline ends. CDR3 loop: CASSPALSSYEQYF. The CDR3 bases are TGTGCCAGCTCACCCGCTCTGAGCTCCTACGAGCAGTACTTC.

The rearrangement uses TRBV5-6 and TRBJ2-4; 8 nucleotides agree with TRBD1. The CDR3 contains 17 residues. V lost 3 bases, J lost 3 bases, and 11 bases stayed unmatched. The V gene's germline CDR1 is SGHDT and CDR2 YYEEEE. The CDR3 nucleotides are TGTGCCAGCAGCTCCCAGGGACAGGTTGTAGGCAAAAACATTCAGTACTTC. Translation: CASSSQGQVVGKNIQYF.

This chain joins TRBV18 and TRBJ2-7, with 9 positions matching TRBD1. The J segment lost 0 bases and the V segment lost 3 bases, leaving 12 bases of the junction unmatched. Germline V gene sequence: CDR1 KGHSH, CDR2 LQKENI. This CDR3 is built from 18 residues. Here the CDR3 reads CASSPERTGAGSSYEQYF. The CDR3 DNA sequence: TGTGCCAGCTCACCCGAGAGGACAGGGGCCGGAAGCTCCTACGAGCAGTACTTC.

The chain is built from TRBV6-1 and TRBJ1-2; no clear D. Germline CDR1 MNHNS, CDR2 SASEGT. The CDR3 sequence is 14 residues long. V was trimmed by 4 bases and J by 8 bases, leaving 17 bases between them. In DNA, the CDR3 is TGTGCCAGCAGTGGGCCAGACTATACCGAGGGCTACACCTTC. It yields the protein CASSGPDYTEGYTF.

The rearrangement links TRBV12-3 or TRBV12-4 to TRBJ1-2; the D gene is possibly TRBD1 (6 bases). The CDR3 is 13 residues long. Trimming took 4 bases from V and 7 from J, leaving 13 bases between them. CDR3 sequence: CASSSQGLGGYTF. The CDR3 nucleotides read TGTGCCAGCAGTTCACAGGGATTGGGTGGCTACACCTTC.

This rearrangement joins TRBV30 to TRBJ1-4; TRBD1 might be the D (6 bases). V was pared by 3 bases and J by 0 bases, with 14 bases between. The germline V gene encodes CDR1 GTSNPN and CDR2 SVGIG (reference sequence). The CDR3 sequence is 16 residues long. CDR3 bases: TGTGCCTGGAGCGTAGACAGGAGCGCAACTAATGAAAAACTGTTTTTT. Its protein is CAWSVDRSATNEKLFF.

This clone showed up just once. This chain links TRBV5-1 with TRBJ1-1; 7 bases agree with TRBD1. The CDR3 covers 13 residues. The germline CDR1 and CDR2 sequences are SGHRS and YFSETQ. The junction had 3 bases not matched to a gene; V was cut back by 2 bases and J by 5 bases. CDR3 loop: CASSFSTGTEAFF. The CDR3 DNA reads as TGCGCCAGCAGCTTCTCGACAGGGACTGAAGCTTTCTTT. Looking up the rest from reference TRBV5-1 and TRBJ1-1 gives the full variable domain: KAGVTQTPRYLIKTRGQQVTLSCSPISGHRSVSWYQQTPGQGLQFLFEYFSETQRNKGNFPGRFSGRQFSNSRSEMNVSTLELGDSALYLCASSFSTGTEAFFGQGTRLTVV.

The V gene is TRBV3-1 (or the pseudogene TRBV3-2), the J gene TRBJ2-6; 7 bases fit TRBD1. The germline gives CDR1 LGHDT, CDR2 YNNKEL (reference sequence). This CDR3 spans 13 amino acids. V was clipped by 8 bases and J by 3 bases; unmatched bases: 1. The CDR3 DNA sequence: TGTGCCAGCGGGACAGTTGGGGCCAACGTCCTGACTTTC. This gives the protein CASGTVGANVLTF.